This T cell receptor beta chain originates from a study of immune cell composition in non-small cell lung cancer. Sequencing was performed with immunoSEQ multiplex PCR; in TCRdb, only in-frame clones are kept and a portion is missing. The table has about 4,600 clones, 75% to 85% seen once. Trimming left V 3 bases short and J 3 bases short, with 12 bases between. This CDR3 is 15 amino acids long. CDR1 is MDHEN, CDR2 SYDVKM, per germline. The sequence derives from a human donor with non-small cell lung cancer. The sample taken for sequencing was lung tumor tissue. The rearrangement uses TRBV28 and TRBJ1-5; no clear D gene. The CDR3 DNA sequence: TGTGCCAGCAGTTTGGAGCGAAGCTACAATCAGCCCCAGCATTTT. Protein product: CASSLERSYNQPQHF. The full variable domain, rest sourced from reference TRBV28 and TRBJ1-5, is DVKVTQSSRYLVKRTGEKVFLECVQDMDHENMFWYRQDPGLGLRLIYFSYDVKMKEKGDIPEGYSVSREKKERFSLILESASTNQTSMYLCASSLERSYNQPQHFGDGTRLSIL.